This T cell receptor (beta chain) was recorded in a study of shared clonotypes between healthy human individuals. Notes on the study in general: Shared clonotypes across all four donors exceeded non-shared ones in generation probability.

The method was immunoSEQ multiplex PCR; TCRdb's version includes in-frame clones alone and lacks a portion of them. Among about a million clones listed, around four fifths were seen once. The CDR3 runs 14 residues. The V end was cut by 3 bases, the J end by 2 bases, with 11 bases between. Germline V CDR1 and CDR2: LGHNT, FRNRAP. Concerning this clone itself: Its matching antigen is unknown.

J is TRBJ2-7 and V is TRBV12-5; no definite D call. The sample comprised memory CD4+ T cells sorted from blood. Documented subset: CD45RA-negative fraction. The source of this sequence is a man between 18 and 29 years old in good health. CDR3 nucleotide sequence: TGTGCTAGTGGTTTTGCACAGCCTCCCTACGAGCAGTACTTC. Translation gives CASGFAQPPYEQYF.